A selection of T cell receptor beta chains follows, all from one sample in a study of blood T cell repertoires in COVID-19. Sequencing was performed with immunoSEQ multiplex PCR; in TCRdb, only in-frame clones are kept and a portion is missing. The sample holds 74,000 or so clones; roughly nine tenths are singletons and the top ten take 2.5% to 3%. The specimen was peripheral blood. The receptors derive from a man aged 50 or older with acute or convalescent COVID-19. Both conserved end residues are part of each CDR3. A D gene is named only where the DNA matches it firmly. Rows give clone size only sometimes, using once, few, many, or a class for an expanded clone.

TRBJ1-2 13 TRBV2 - - CASSDQGRYGYTF TGTGCCAGCAGTGATCAGGGAAGGTATGGCTACACCTTC
TRBJ1-1 16 TRBV9 - few CASSVEGGLLNTEAFF TGTGCCAGCAGCGTAGAGGGTGGACTCCTGAACACTGAAGCTTTCTTT
TRBJ2-7 13 TRBV28 - - CASSPGTIYEQYF TGTGCCAGCAGTCCCGGGACAATTTACGAGCAGTACTTC
TRBJ2-7 14 TRBV27 TRBD2 - CASSFSAGGFEQYF TGTGCCAGCAGTTTTTCGGCGGGAGGGTTCGAGCAGTACTTC
TRBJ2-1 15 TRBV29-1 TRBD2 - CSVVLRLAVNNEQFF TGCAGCGTTGTTCTAAGGCTAGCGGTAAACAATGAGCAGTTCTTC
TRBJ2-3 17 TRBV10-2 TRBD2 once CASSDPGLAGDGDTQYF TGCGCCAGCAGTGACCCCGGACTAGCGGGAGATGGAGATACGCAGTATTTT
TRBJ2-1 18 TRBV23-1 TRBD2 - CASSQSASGSFGLTEQFF TGCGCCAGCAGTCAATCTGCTAGCGGGAGTTTCGGGCTTACTGAGCAGTTCTTC
TRBJ2-1 16 TRBV11-3 TRBD2 - CASSFLGTSGANEQFF TGTGCCAGCAGCTTCCTCGGGACTAGCGGGGCCAATGAGCAGTTCTTC
TRBJ2-1 15 TRBV24-1 TRBD1 - CATMPGTGVHNEQFF TGTGCCACCATGCCCGGGACAGGGGTCCACAATGAGCAGTTCTTC
TRBJ2-3 15 TRBV5-1 TRBD2 - CATNLAAGATDTQYF TGCGCCACCAATCTAGCTGCGGGAGCCACAGATACGCAGTATTTT
TRBJ2-3 16 TRBV14 TRBD2 - CASSQDWAGAIDTQYF TGTGCCAGCAGCCAAGATTGGGCGGGAGCAATAGATACGCAGTATTTT
TRBJ1-3 15 TRBV14 TRBD1 medium-sized CASSQGQSSGNTIYF TGTGCCAGCAGCCAGGGACAGTCCTCTGGAAACACCATATATTTT
TRBJ1-6 15 TRBV5-1 TRBD1 - CASSLVTGDNSPLHF TGCGCCAGCAGCTTGGTAACAGGGGATAATTCACCCCTCCACTTT
TRBJ1-1 13 TRBV3-1/TRBV3-2 - - CASSLPGFTEAFF TGTGCCAGCAGCCTTCCTGGCTTCACTGAAGCTTTCTTT
TRBJ2-7 16 TRBV28 - - CASSLWGAGNSYEQYF TGTGCCAGCAGTTTATGGGGGGCAGGGAACTCCTACGAGCAGTACTTC
TRBJ2-2 18 TRBV9 TRBD1 - CASSVTGQSFFLTGELFF TGTGCCAGCAGCGTTACGGGACAGTCCTTTTTTCTCACCGGGGAGCTGTTTTTT
TRBJ1-2 14 TRBV30 TRBD1 few CAWSVGDRVDGYTF TGTGCCTGGAGTGTCGGGGACAGGGTAGATGGCTACACCTTC
TRBJ1-1 13 TRBV7-9 TRBD1 - CASSPQGGTEAFF TGTGCCAGCAGCCCCCAGGGGGGCACTGAAGCTTTCTTT
TRBJ2-5 15 TRBV14 TRBD2 once CASSQGLAGVETQYF TGTGCCAGCAGCCAAGGACTAGCGGGAGTCGAGACCCAGTACTTC
TRBJ1-1 13 TRBV6-1 TRBD1 once CASSDRGRTEAFF TGTGCCAGCAGTGATAGGGGGCGGACTGAAGCTTTCTTT
TRBJ2-2 15 TRBV19 - - CASSIAGANTGELFF TGTGCCAGTAGTATAGCAGGGGCGAACACCGGGGAGCTGTTTTTT
TRBJ2-7 15 TRBV27 TRBD1 few CASSFTGTGAYEQYF TGTGCCAGCAGTTTCACCGGGACAGGGGCGTACGAGCAGTACTTC
TRBJ1-4 15 TRBV11-3 TRBD1 - CASSSTGGIGEKLFF TGTGCCAGCAGCTCTACAGGGGGCATCGGGGAAAAACTGTTTTTT
TRBJ1-4 19 TRBV4-3 - - CASSQARQSKGRVNEKLFF TGCGCCAGCAGCCAAGCCAGACAGTCCAAGGGGAGGGTTAATGAAAAACTGTTTTTT
TRBJ1-2 17 TRBV11-2 TRBD1 - CASSLNIHGTGGDGYTF TGTGCCAGCAGCTTAAACATCCACGGGACAGGGGGCGATGGCTACACCTTC
TRBJ1-4 16 TRBV4-3 - - CASSQDFGQGREKLFF TGCGCCAGCAGCCAAGATTTCGGGCAGGGTAGAGAAAAACTGTTTTTT